Following are 26 T cell receptor beta chains from one sample sequenced in a study of blood T cell repertoires in COVID-19. The repertoire was sequenced with immunoSEQ multiplex PCR; TCRdb's copy has only in-frame clones and lacks some. Of about 230,000 clones in the sample, over 80% are singletons; the top ten hold 27%. Sequenced sample: peripheral blood. These receptors all stem from a man between 35 and 55 years old with acute or convalescent COVID-19.

This clone was seen a few times. The rearrangement uses TRBV9 and TRBJ2-2, with 8 bases matching TRBD1. Trimming removed 5 bases from V and 3 bases from J; junction bases left unmatched: 9. The CDR3 loop spans 16 amino acids. Germline V gene lookup returns CDR1 SGDLS and CDR2 YYNGEE. CDR3 DNA: TGTGCCAGCAGGGGCGGACAGGGTCTCGACACCGGGGAGCTGTTTTTT. This translates into CASRGGQGLDTGELFF. The full variable domain, completed using reference TRBV9 and TRBJ2-2, is DSGVTQTPKHLITATGQRVTLRCSPRSGDLSVYWYQQSLDQGLQFLIQYYNGEERAKGNILERFSAQQFPDLHSELNLSSLELGDSALYFCASRGGQGLDTGELFFGEGSRLTVL.

This clone was counted between two and nine times. The chain employs TRBV5-1 and TRBJ2-2, with D unclear. Trimming cost V 4 bases and J 1 base, with 14 bases left between them. The CDR3 contains 16 residues. The germline V gene has CDR1 SGHRS and CDR2 YFSETQ. CDR3 region: CASSPGLSLNTGELFF. DNA for the CDR3: TGCGCCAGCAGCCCGGGTCTTAGTTTGAACACCGGGGAGCTGTTTTTT.

This clone has only one observation. The V and J genes are TRBV7-9 and TRBJ2-5; D is undetermined. There are 14 residues in the CDR3. V gave up 1 base and J gave up 2 bases, with 8 bases separating them. Germline-derived CDR1 and CDR2 are SEHNR and FQNEAQ (reference sequence). CDR3 sequence: CASSLGALQETQYF. The CDR3 DNA follows: TGTGCCAGCAGCTTAGGGGCGTTACAAGAGACCCAGTACTTC.

This rearrangement joins TRBV11-2 to TRBJ2-7; weak D call: TRBD1 (6 bases). The CDR3 sequence is 14 residues long. Germline-derived CDR1 and CDR2 are SGHAT and FQNNGV. Trimming left V 0 bases short and J 3 bases short, with 9 bases between. The CDR3 DNA follows: TGTGCCAGCAGCTTAGAGAGGACAGTCTACGAGCAGTACTTC. This translates into CASSLERTVYEQYF.

The V call is TRBV2, the J call TRBJ1-6, with TRBD1 matching over 7 bases. With V trimmed by 6 bases and J by 15 bases, 11 bases remained unmatched. Germline V gene lookup returns CDR1 SNHLY and CDR2 FYNNEI. The CDR3 contains 13 residues. CDR3 sequence reads: CASSDRVVKFLHF. CDR3 DNA: TGTGCCAGCAGCGACAGGGTAGTTAAGTTCCTCCACTTT. Using reference TRBV2 and TRBJ1-6 for the parts outside the CDR3, the full variable domain is EPEVTQTPSHQVTQMGQEVILRCVPISNHLYFYWYRQILGQKVEFLVSFYNNEISEKSEIFDDQFSVERPDGSNFTLKIRSTKLEDSAMYFCASSDRVVKFLHFGNGTRLTVT.

V gene TRBV10-3 combines with J gene TRBJ2-7, with 11 bases that match TRBD2. With V trimmed by 3 bases and J by 3 bases, 10 bases remained unmatched. The CDR3 spans 17 residues. Germline-derived CDR1 and CDR2 are ENHRY and SYGVKD. The CDR3 spells CAISDKLASGRLYEQYF. CDR3 sequence (DNA): TGTGCCATCAGTGATAAATTGGCTAGCGGGAGGCTCTACGAGCAGTACTTC.

This chain connects TRBV5-8 to TRBJ2-3; 13 nucleotides align to TRBD2. Germline loops: CDR1 SGHTS, CDR2 YDEGEE. The CDR3 is 15 residues long. Unmatched junction bases numbered 3, after V lost 4 bases and J lost 4 bases. The CDR3 bases are TGTGCCAGCAGCATTGGACTAGCGGGGGCAGATACGCAGTATTTT. Encoded protein: CASSIGLAGADTQYF. The variable domain in full, with the rest retrieved from reference TRBV5-8 and TRBJ2-3, is EAGVTQSPTHLIKTRGQQATLRCSPISGHTSVYWYQQALGLGLQFLLWYDEGEERNRGNFPPRFSGRQFPNYSSELNVNALELEDSALYLCASSIGLAGADTQYFGPGTRLTVL.

This clone was picked up a small number of times. V and J are TRBV6-5 and TRBJ2-7; 8 bases match TRBD1. V shed 5 bases and J 0 bases; nucleotides not matched to a gene: 6. Germline CDR1 MNHEY, CDR2 SVGAGI. CDR3 length equals 15 residues. The CDR3 here is CASSTTDRDSYEQYF. The CDR3 coding sequence is TGTGCCAGCAGTACCACGGACAGGGACTCCTACGAGCAGTACTTC.

This chain joins TRBV4-3 and TRBJ2-3, with a weak D call TRBD2 (5 bases). Trimming took 0 bases from V and 4 from J, leaving 20 bases between them. The CDR3 covers 18 residues. CDR1 is LGHNA, CDR2 YSLEER, per germline. CDR3 nucleotides: TGCGCCAGCAGCCAAGATCATGAGGGCCGAGGGAGAGCAGATACGCAGTATTTT. This sequence encodes CASSQDHEGRGRADTQYF.

This clone has more than one count but fewer than ten. The V and J genes are TRBV4-1 and TRBJ2-7, with a weak D call TRBD2 (6 bases). V lost 3 bases and J lost 1, with 19 bases in between. CDR3 size: 17 residues. Per germline, CDR1 MGHRA and CDR2 YSYEKL. The CDR3 nucleotides read TGCGCCAGCAGCCATAAGAGTCGGGGAGGAGGGTCCTACGAGCAGTACTTC. This translates into CASSHKSRGGGSYEQYF.

This clone appeared a single time. V gene TRBV4-3 combines with J gene TRBJ2-5; TRBD2 agrees at 11 bases. The CDR3 is 15 amino acids. The V segment lost 2 bases and the J segment 4 bases; nucleotides outside the gene matches: 3. Germline V gene lookup returns CDR1 LGHNA and CDR2 YSLEER. DNA for the CDR3: TGCGCCAGCAGCCAAACTAGCGGGAGAAGAGAGACCCAGTACTTC. Translating gives CASSQTSGRRETQYF.

The CDR3 here is CASSLGLRVTDTQYF. The DNA of the CDR3 is TGTGCCAGCAGCTTGGGCCTGCGGGTGACAGATACGCAGTATTTT. The gene calls are TRBV5-4 and TRBJ2-3; tentatively, D is TRBD2 (5 bases). Per the germline V gene, CDR1 is SGHNT and CDR2 is YYREEE (reference sequence). The CDR3 covers 15 residues. Trimming cost V 0 bases and J 3 bases, with 11 bases left between them.

The gene calls are TRBV28 and TRBJ1-5; 8 bases line up with TRBD1. The germline V gene has CDR1 MDHEN and CDR2 SYDVKM. J gave up 6 bases and V 4 bases, and 5 bases lay outside the gene matches. This CDR3 has 14 amino acids. The DNA of the CDR3 is TGTGCCAGCAGTTCGACAGGGGTTCCTCAGCCCCAGCATTTT. It yields the protein CASSSTGVPQPQHF.

This chain uses TRBV6-4 with TRBJ2-1, with D perhaps TRBD1 (6 bases). The CDR3 covers 15 residues. V was cut by 6 bases and J by 0 bases, with 12 bases left in between. Germline V gene lookup returns CDR1 MRHNA and CDR2 SNTAGT. CDR3 sequence: CASRRQVGSYNEQFF. In DNA form, the CDR3 reads TGTGCCAGCAGAAGACAGGTTGGCTCCTACAATGAGCAGTTCTTC.

V is TRBV15 and J is TRBJ2-1; 7 nucleotides align to TRBD2. Germline-derived CDR1 and CDR2 are LNHNV and YYDKDF (reference sequence). The CDR3 contains 15 residues. V was clipped by 5 bases and J by 10 bases; unmatched bases: 14. The CDR3 DNA is TGTGCCACCAGCGGTAGCGGGCCCTTGGCTAGGGAGCAGTTCTTC. Translated, it gives CATSGSGPLAREQFF.

This clone was seen just once. This chain connects TRBV4-1 to TRBJ2-7; D gene ambiguous. The CDR3 is 15 residues long. V gave up 2 bases and J gave up 0 bases, with 11 bases separating them. Germline CDR1 reads MGHRA; CDR2 reads YSYEKL. CDR3 coding DNA: TGCGCCAGCAGCCAACCCACTACGAGCTCCTACGAGCAGTACTTC. This gives the protein CASSQPTTSSYEQYF.

This clone was detected a few times. The V call is TRBV2, the J call TRBJ2-7; D is uncertain. Germline V lookup: CDR1 SNHLY, CDR2 FYNNEI. V lost 1 base, J lost 4 bases, and 8 bases lay in between. This CDR3 is 13 amino acids long. CDR3 DNA sequence: TGTGCCAGCAGTGAAGGTAGTGAGTACGAGCAGTACTTC. It specifies CASSEGSEYEQYF.

The chain carries TRBV10-1 and TRBJ2-1; 8 bases are a match to TRBD2. V lost 2 bases to trimming and J lost 4 bases; unmatched junction nucleotides: 4. Germline CDR1 is WNHNN and CDR2 is SYGVQD (reference sequence). The CDR3 consists of 15 residues. The CDR3 reads CASSESTGGYNEQFF. CDR3 nucleotide sequence: TGCGCCAGCAGTGAGAGTACGGGGGGGTACAATGAGCAGTTCTTC.

This rearrangement joins TRBV2 to TRBJ2-4; TRBD1 might be the D (5 bases). Germline lookup yields CDR1 SNHLY and CDR2 FYNNEI. The germline V and J ends were trimmed by 8 bases and 5 bases, with 13 bases remaining between them. This CDR3 is built from 13 residues. Written as DNA, the CDR3 is TGTGCCAGCCTCCAGGGCCCTGAAAACATTCAGTACTTC. This encodes CASLQGPENIQYF.

This sequence joins TRBV19 and TRBJ2-7; D unresolved. The CDR3 has 11 residues. The V end lost 9 bases, the J end lost 0 bases, and 6 bases lay between the germline ends. In germline, CDR1 is LNHDA, CDR2 SQIVND (reference sequence). The chain's CDR3 is CASRSSYEQYF. CDR3 nucleotides: TGTGCCAGCCGGAGCTCCTACGAGCAGTACTTC.

The CDR3 protein is CASSPASGSTDTQYF. As DNA, the CDR3 is TGTGCCAGCTCACCGGCTAGCGGGAGCACAGATACGCAGTATTTT. The chain recombines TRBV18 with TRBJ2-3; TRBD2 matches at 8 bases. Germline V gives CDR1 KGHSH, CDR2 LQKENI. The CDR3 is made up of 15 amino acids. Losses at the gene ends were 3 bases for V and 0 bases for J; bases not matched to a gene: 2.

V gene TRBV21-1 combines with J gene TRBJ2-7; the table's D call TRBD2 went unverified against the DNA. TRBV21-1 is reported as a pseudogene. The CDR3 extends over 17 amino acids. The CDR3 sequence is CASSKVGAGLSSYEQYF. The CDR3 nucleotides are TGTGCCAGCAGCAAAGTGGGAGCGGGACTCAGCTCCTACGAGCAGTACTTC.

This clone has just a few counts. V and J are TRBV18 and TRBJ2-1, with D perhaps matching TRBD1 (5 bases). The ends were cut back, 6 bases at V and 7 bases at J, with 19 bases in the middle. The CDR3 extends over 15 amino acids. Germline V gene lookup returns CDR1 KGHSH and CDR2 LQKENI. CDR3: CASSSDIVEGNEQFF. The DNA of the CDR3 is TGTGCCAGCTCCTCGGACATAGTGGAAGGTAATGAGCAGTTCTTC.

The gene calls are TRBV18 and TRBJ1-1, with a weak D call TRBD1 (5 bases). Trimming took off 5 bases at V and 1 base at J, with 8 bases between the two ends. This CDR3 is built from 13 residues. Germline V gene sequence: CDR1 KGHSH, CDR2 LQKENI. As DNA, the CDR3 is TGTGCCAGCTCATACGACAGGAACACTGAAGCTTTCTTT. As protein: CASSYDRNTEAFF.

The chain links TRBV7-2 to TRBJ2-2; weak D call: TRBD2 (5 bases). This CDR3 is 14 amino acids long. Germline-derived CDR1 and CDR2 are SGHTA and FQGNSA. Trimming removed 6 bases from V and 7 bases from J, with 15 bases in between. CDR3 residues: CASRYQASGGELFF. The DNA for the CDR3 is TGTGCCAGCAGATACCAAGCAAGCGGCGGGGAGCTGTTTTTT.

This clone has a count of ten or more. The chain has TRBV21-1 and TRBJ2-7; no DNA check was done on the table's D call, TRBD2. TRBV21-1 is designated a pseudogene. There are 22 residues in the CDR3. The CDR3 coding sequence is TGTGCCAGCAGGGGCCACCGGACTAGCGGGAGATTGCCTCTGAAGGTCCCCTACGAGCAGTACTTC. Amino acids: CASRGHRTSGRLPLKVPYEQYF.